This TCR beta chain came from a study of regulatory T cells in long-lasting Graves disease. On the study more broadly: Graves' patients, diagnosed recently, had received antithyroid drugs under 3 months.

Libraries of TCR beta came from iRepertoire HTBI primers plus Arm-PCR of CDR3 regions. A single record per CDR3 protein comes from TCRdb applying MiXCR to the multiplex PCR reads. The sample records about 540,000 distinct CDR3 sequences, 13% being singletons. The time point denotes: newly diagnosed GD, antithyroid drugs for less than 3 months. From PBMCs, RNA was extracted and then used to make the TCR library. Staff took roughly 9 milliliters of peripheral blood and put it into EDTA tubes. The CDR3 totals 16 residues. In germline, CDR1 is SGHTA, CDR2 FQGTGA. V lost 4 bases and J lost 3; bases outside the gene matches: 11. This clonotype was seen a few times. The same data also went into a second study, on T cells in Graves' hyperthyroidism and ophthalmopathy. That paper states: HTBI primers were employed in a first-round RT-PCR of the TCR CDR3.

Sequencing used peripheral blood mononuclear cells (PBMCs), obtained at new diagnosis, from a patient treated with antithyroid drugs. This receptor was taken from a man aged 25-45 years with Graves disease. The chain links TRBV7-3 to TRBJ2-5; 7 bases line up with TRBD2. CDR3 residues: CASSSASGMGKETQYF. CDR3 nucleotide sequence: TGTGCCAGCAGCTCTGCCAGCGGGATGGGGAAAGAGACCCAGTACTTC.